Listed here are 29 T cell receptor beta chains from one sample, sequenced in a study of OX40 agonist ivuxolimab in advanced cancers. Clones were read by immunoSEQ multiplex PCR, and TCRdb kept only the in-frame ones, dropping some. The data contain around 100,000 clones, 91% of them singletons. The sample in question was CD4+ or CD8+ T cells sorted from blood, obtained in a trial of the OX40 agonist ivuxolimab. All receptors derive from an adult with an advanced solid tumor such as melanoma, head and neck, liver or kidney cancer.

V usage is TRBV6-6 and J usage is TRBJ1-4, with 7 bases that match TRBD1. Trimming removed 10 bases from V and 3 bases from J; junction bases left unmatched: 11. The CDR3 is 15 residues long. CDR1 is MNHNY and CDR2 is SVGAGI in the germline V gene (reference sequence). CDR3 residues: CATALDGTANEKLFF. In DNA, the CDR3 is TGTGCCACCGCGCTGGACGGGACAGCTAATGAAAAACTGTTTTTT.

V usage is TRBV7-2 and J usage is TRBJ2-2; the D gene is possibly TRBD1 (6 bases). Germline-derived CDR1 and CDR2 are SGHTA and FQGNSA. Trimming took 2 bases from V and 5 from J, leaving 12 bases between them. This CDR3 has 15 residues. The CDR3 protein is CASSLSWGRTGELFF. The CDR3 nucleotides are TGTGCCAGCAGCTTATCGTGGGGGCGAACCGGGGAGCTGTTTTTT.

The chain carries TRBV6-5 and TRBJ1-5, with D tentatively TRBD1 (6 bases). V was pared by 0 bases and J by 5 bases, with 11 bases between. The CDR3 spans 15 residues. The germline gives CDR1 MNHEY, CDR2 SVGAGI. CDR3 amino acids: CASSYSWGQDQPQHF. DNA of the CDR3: TGTGCCAGCAGTTACTCGTGGGGGCAAGATCAGCCCCAGCATTTT.

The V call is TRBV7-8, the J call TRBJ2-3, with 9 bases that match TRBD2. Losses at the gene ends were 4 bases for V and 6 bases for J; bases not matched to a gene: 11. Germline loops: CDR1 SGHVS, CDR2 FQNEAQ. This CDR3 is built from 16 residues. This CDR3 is CASSSDPGLATDTQYF. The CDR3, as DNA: TGTGCCAGCAGCTCCGACCCGGGACTAGCCACGGATACGCAGTATTTT.

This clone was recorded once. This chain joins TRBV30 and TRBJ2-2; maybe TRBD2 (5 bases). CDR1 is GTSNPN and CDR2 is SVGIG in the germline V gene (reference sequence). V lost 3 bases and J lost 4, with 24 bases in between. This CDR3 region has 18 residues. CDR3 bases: TGTGCCTGGAGAAAAACTGTGTCCCCTTTGGGGAGCACCGGGGAGCTGTTTTTT. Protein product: CAWRKTVSPLGSTGELFF.

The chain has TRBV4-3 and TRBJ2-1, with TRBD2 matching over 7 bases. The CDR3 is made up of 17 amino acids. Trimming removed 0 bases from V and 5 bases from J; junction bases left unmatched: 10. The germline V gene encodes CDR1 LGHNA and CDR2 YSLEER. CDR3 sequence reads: CASSQDSRLAADNEQFF. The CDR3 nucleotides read TGCGCCAGCAGCCAAGATTCAAGGCTAGCGGCCGACAATGAGCAGTTCTTC.

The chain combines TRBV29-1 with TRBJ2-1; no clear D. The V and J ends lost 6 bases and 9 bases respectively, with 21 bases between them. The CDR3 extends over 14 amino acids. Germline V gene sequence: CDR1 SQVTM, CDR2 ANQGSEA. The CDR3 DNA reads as TGCAGCGTCCGACCTAGGCTCACCAACACTGAGCAGTTCTTC. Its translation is CSVRPRLTNTEQFF.

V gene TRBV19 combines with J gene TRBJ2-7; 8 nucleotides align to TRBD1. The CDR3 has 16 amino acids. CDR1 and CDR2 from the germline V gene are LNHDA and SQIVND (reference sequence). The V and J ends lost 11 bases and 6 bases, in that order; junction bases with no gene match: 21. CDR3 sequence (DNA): TGTGCCGTCAAAACGGCACGCGGGACAGGAGTTGGCGAGCAGTACTTC. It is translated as CAVKTARGTGVGEQYF.

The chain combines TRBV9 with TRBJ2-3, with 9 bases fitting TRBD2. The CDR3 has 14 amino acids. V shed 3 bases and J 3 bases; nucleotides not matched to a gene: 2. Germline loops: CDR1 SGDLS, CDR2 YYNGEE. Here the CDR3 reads CASSGLAGTDTQYF. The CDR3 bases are TGTGCCAGCAGCGGCCTAGCGGGAACAGATACGCAGTATTTT.

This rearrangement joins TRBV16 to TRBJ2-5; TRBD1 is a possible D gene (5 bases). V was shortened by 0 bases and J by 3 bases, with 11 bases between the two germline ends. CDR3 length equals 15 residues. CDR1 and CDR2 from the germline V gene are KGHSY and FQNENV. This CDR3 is CASSQSPDSKETQYF. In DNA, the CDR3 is TGTGCCAGCAGCCAATCGCCCGACAGTAAAGAGACCCAGTACTTC.

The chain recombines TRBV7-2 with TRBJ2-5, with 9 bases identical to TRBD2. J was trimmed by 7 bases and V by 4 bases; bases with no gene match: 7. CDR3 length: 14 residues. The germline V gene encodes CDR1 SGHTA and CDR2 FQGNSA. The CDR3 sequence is CASSSVAGEVTQYF. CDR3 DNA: TGTGCCAGCAGCTCCGTAGCGGGAGAAGTGACCCAGTACTTC.

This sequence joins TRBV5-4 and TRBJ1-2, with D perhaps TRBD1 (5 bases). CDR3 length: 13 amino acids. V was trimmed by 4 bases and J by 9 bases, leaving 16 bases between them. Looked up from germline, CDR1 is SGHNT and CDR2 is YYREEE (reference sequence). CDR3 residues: CASSPGQVNRYTF. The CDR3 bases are TGTGCCAGCAGCCCGGGGCAGGTTAATCGCTACACCTTC.

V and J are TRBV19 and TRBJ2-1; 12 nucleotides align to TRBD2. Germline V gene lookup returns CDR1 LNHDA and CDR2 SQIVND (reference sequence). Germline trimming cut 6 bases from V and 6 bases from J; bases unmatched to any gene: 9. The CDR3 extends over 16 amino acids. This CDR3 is CASSKPGLAGLNEQFF. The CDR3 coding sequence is TGTGCCAGTAGCAAGCCGGGACTAGCGGGCCTCAATGAGCAGTTCTTC.

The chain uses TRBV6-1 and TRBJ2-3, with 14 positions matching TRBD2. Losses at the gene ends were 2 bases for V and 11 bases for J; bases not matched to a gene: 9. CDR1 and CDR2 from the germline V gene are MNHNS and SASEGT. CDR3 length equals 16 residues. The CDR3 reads CASSERTSGRPGKQYF. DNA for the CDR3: TGTGCCAGCAGTGAAAGGACTAGCGGGAGGCCGGGGAAGCAGTATTTT.

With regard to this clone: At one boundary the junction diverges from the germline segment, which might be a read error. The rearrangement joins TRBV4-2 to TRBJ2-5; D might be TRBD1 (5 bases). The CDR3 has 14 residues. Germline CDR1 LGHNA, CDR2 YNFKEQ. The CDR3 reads CASSQGARKETQYF. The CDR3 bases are TGTGCCAGCAGTCAAGGGGCAAGGAAAGAGACCCAGTACTTC.

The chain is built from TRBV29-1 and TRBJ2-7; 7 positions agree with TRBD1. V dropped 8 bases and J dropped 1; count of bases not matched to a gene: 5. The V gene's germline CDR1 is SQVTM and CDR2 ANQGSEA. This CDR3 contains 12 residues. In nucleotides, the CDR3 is TGCAGCCTTCACAGGGGTTCCTACGAGCAGTACTTC. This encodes CSLHRGSYEQYF.

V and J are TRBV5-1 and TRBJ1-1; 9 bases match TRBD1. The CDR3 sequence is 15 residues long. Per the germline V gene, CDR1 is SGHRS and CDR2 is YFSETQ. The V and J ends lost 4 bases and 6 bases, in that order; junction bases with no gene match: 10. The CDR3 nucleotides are TGCGCCAGCAGCGGGGGACAGGGACGGTGGGCTGAAGCTTTCTTT. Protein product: CASSGGQGRWAEAFF.

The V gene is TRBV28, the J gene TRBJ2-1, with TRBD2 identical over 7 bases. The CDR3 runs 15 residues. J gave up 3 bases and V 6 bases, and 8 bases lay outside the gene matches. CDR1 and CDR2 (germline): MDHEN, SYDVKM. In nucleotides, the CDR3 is TGTGCCAGCAGGAGGGGCCCTAGCGGCTACAATGAGCAGTTCTTC. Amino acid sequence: CASRRGPSGYNEQFF.

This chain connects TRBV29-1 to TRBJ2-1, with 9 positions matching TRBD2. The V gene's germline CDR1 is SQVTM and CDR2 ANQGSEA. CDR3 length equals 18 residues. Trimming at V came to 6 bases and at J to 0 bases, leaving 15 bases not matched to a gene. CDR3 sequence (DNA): TGCAGCGTGACCAGAGGGAATCTAGCGGGGATCTCCTACAATGAGCAGTTCTTC. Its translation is CSVTRGNLAGISYNEQFF.

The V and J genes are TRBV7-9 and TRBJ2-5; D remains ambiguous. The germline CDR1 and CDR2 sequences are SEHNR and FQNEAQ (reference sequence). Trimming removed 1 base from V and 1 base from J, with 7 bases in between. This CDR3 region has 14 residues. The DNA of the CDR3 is TGTGCCAGCAGCTTAGAGTCAGTCCAAGAGACCCAGTACTTC. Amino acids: CASSLESVQETQYF. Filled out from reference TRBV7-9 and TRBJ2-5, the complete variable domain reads DTGVSQNPRHKITKRGQNVTFRCDPISEHNRLYWYRQTLGQGPEFLTYFQNEAQLEKSRLLSDRFSAERPKGSFSTLEIQRTEQGDSAMYLCASSLESVQETQYFGPGTRLLVL.

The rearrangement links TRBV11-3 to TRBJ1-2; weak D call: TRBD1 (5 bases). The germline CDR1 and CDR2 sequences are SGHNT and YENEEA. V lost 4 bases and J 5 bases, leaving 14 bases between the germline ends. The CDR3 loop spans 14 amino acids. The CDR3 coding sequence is TGTGCCAGCAGCTCGCCAGACAGAAAGTATGGCTACACCTTC. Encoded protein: CASSSPDRKYGYTF. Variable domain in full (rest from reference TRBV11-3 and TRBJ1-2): EAGVVQSPRYKIIEKKQPVAFWCNPISGHNTLYWYLQNLGQGPELLIRYENEEAVDDSQLPKDRFSAERLKGVDSTLKIQPAELGDSAVYLCASSSPDRKYGYTFGSGTRLTVV.

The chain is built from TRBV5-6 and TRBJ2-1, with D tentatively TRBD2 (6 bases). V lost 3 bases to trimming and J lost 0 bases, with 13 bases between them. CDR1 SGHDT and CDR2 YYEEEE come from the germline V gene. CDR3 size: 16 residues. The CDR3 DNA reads TGTGCCAGCAGCTGGGGACTTGCGAGCTCCTACAATGAGCAGTTCTTC. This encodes CASSWGLASSYNEQFF.

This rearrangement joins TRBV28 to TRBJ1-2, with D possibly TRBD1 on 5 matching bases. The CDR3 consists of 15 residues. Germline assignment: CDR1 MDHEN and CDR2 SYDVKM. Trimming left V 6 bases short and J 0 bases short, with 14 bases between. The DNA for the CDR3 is TGTGCCAGCAGCCCTGCCGACAGTTCTAACTATGGCTACACCTTC. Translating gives CASSPADSSNYGYTF.

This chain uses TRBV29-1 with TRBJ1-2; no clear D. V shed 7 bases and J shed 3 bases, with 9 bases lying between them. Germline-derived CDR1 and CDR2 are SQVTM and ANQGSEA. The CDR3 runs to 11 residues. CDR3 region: CSAAWDYGYTF. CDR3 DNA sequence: TGCAGCGCCGCATGGGACTATGGCTACACCTTC.

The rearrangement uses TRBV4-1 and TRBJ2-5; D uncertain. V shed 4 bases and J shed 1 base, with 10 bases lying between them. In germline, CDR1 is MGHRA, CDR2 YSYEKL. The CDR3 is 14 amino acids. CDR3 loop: CASSRTELQETQYF. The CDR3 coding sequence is TGCGCCAGCAGCCGGACGGAACTCCAAGAGACCCAGTACTTC.

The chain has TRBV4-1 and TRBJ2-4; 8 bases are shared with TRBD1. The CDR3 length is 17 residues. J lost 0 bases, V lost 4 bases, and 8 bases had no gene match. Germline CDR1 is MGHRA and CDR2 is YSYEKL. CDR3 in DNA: TGCGCCAGCAGCCTTTCGACAGGGGTCCTAGCCAAAAACATTCAGTACTTC. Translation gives CASSLSTGVLAKNIQYF.

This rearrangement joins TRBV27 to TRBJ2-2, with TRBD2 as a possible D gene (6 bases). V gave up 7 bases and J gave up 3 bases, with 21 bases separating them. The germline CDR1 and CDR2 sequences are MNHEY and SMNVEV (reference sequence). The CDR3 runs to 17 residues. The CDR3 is CASKDLTGDGDTGELFF. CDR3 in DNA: TGTGCCAGCAAGGACCTAACGGGAGATGGGGACACCGGGGAGCTGTTTTTT.

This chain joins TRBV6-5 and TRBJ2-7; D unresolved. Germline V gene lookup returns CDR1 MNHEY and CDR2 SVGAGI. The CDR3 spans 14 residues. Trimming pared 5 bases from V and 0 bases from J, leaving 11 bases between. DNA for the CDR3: TGTGCCAGCAGTCGGACCTTCAGCTCCTACGAGCAGTACTTC. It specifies CASSRTFSSYEQYF.

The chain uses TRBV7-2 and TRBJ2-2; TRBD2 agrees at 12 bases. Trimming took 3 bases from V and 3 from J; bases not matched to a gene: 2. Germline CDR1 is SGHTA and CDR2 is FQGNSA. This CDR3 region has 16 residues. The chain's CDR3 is CASSFLAGGYTGELFF. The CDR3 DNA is TGTGCCAGCAGCTTCCTAGCGGGAGGGTACACCGGGGAGCTGTTTTTT.